The T cell receptor (beta chain) described here comes from a study of T cell responses to AZD1222 COVID-19 vaccine. Study context: Analysis merged second doses at about 4 or about 12 weeks.

CDR3 length: 15 residues. V was pared by 3 bases and J by 8 bases, with 16 bases between. From germline, CDR1 is LGHNA and CDR2 YNFKEQ. General study points: None of the repertoires were sampled until the peak T cell response had passed. Donors skewed white British and female; clonal diversity was possibly underestimated. Only 5 or 6 people who got AZD1222 tested seropositive at baseline.

Some clones are missing from TCRdb's copy, which holds only in-frame ones; the method was immunoSEQ multiplex PCR. The table records around 100,000 clones, 70% to 90% of them present only once. This clone came up a few times. As yet, its antigen is unknown. This TCR came from an adult in good health. The material was peripheral blood, obtained on day 0 of AZD1222 vaccination. This chain connects TRBV4-2 to TRBJ1-4; D is uncertain. The CDR3 loop is CASSHRRGSGEKLFF. The CDR3 DNA reads as TGTGCCAGCAGCCACCGGCGCGGATCGGGCGAAAAACTGTTTTTT.